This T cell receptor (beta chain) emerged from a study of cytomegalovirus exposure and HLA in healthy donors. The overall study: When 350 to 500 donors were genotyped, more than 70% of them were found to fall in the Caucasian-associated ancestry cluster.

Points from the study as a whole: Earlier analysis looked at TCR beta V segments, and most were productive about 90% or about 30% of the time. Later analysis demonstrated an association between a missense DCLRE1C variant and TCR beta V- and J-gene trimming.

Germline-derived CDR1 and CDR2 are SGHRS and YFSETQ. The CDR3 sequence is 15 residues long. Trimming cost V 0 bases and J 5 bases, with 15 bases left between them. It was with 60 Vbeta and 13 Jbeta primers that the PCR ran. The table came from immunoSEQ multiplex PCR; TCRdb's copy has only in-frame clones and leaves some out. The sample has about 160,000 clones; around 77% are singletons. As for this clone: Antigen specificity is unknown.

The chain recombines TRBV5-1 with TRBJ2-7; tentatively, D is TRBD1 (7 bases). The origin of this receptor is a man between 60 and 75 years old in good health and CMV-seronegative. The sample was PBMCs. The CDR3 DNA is TGCGCCAGCAGCTTGGGGCAGGGGGGATACCACGAGCAGTACTTC. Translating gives CASSLGQGGYHEQYF.